The 31 T cell receptor beta chains below all came from one sample that was sequenced in a study of blood T cell repertoires in COVID-19. Measured with immunoSEQ multiplex PCR; TCRdb has only the in-frame clones, and not every one. The data show 40,000 to 45,000 clones, nearly 90% seen once. Sequencing input: peripheral blood. These receptors were obtained from a man aged 55-75 years with acute or convalescent COVID-19.

This clone was seen only a few times. This chain joins TRBV11-2 and TRBJ2-3; 7 bases match TRBD2. V trimming: 1 base; J trimming: 4 bases; junction bases outside the gene matches: 5. CDR1 and CDR2 from the germline V gene are SGHAT and FQNNGV. This CDR3 is 15 amino acids long. The CDR3 protein is CASSLGGLGSDTQYF. As DNA, the CDR3 is TGTGCCAGCAGCTTAGGAGGACTAGGATCAGATACGCAGTATTTT.

This rearrangement joins TRBV6-5 to TRBJ1-3; perhaps TRBD1 as D (6 bases). The CDR3 totals 15 residues. The germline V and J ends were trimmed by 6 bases and 0 bases, with 12 bases remaining between them. Germline V gives CDR1 MNHEY, CDR2 SVGAGI. This chain's CDR3 is CASRKQQGSGNTIYF. The CDR3 DNA reads TGTGCCAGCAGAAAACAACAGGGCTCTGGAAACACCATATATTTT.

For this clone: The sample holds other DNA sequences that translate to the same CDR3. V gene TRBV5-5 combines with J gene TRBJ2-7, with 7 nucleotides matching TRBD1. V shed 0 bases, J shed 2 bases, and the junction held 2 bases outside the gene matches. CDR1 SGHKS and CDR2 YYEKEE come from the germline V gene (reference sequence). The CDR3 loop spans 14 amino acids. The CDR3 nucleotides read TGTGCCAGCAGCTTGGGACAGGGCCCCTACGAGCAGTACTTC. It specifies CASSLGQGPYEQYF. The entire variable domain, with the rest obtained from reference TRBV5-5 and TRBJ2-7, is as follows: DAGVTQSPTHLIKTRGQQVTLRCSPISGHKSVSWYQQVLGQGPQFIFQYYEKEERGRGNFPDRFSARQFPNYSSELNVNALLLGDSALYLCASSLGQGPYEQYFGPGTRLTVT.

This chain connects TRBV6-5 to TRBJ1-2; the D is unclear. V lost 6 bases, J lost 8 bases, and 10 bases lay in between. The CDR3 is 11 amino acids. Germline lookup yields CDR1 MNHEY and CDR2 SVGAGI. This chain's CDR3 is CASSEGVGYTF. In DNA, the CDR3 is TGTGCCAGCAGCGAGGGAGTGGGCTACACCTTC.

A few counts support this clone. V usage is TRBV6-2 or TRBV6-3 and J usage is TRBJ2-1; 9 bases agree with TRBD2. The junction had 9 bases not matched to a gene; V was cut back by 6 bases and J by 6 bases. Germline V gives CDR1 MNHEY, CDR2 SVGEGT. The CDR3 has 15 residues. CDR3 bases: TGTGCCAGCAGCTCGAGCGGGGGGCAGTCCAATGAGCAGTTCTTC. It specifies CASSSSGGQSNEQFF.

This clone is a singleton in its sample. The chain combines TRBV7-2 with TRBJ1-2; no reliable D call. This CDR3 has 14 amino acids. V lost 4 bases and J lost 1, with 10 bases in between. The germline CDR1 and CDR2 sequences are SGHTA and FQGNSA. The CDR3 spells CASSSLTVNYGYTF. The CDR3 coding sequence is TGTGCCAGCAGCTCCTTGACTGTTAACTATGGCTACACCTTC.

The chain is built from TRBV7-2 and TRBJ1-3; 9 bases map to TRBD1. Germline CDR1 and CDR2: SGHTA and FQGNSA. J gave up 2 bases and V 5 bases, and 10 bases lay outside the gene matches. This CDR3 contains 17 residues. CDR3 DNA: TGTGCCAGCAGCGAATCCGGGACAGGGCTAGCTGGAAACACCATATATTTT. It translates to CASSESGTGLAGNTIYF.

The chain recombines TRBV19 with TRBJ1-3, with no clear D. This CDR3 has 16 residues. Per the germline V gene, CDR1 is LNHDA and CDR2 is SQIVND (reference sequence). V was trimmed by 6 bases and J by 0 bases, leaving 15 bases between them. The CDR3 nucleotides are TGTGCCAGTAGGGTTCGCTCCGAGGACTCTGGAAACACCATATATTTT. Translation gives CASRVRSEDSGNTIYF.

The chain employs TRBV2 and TRBJ1-6; no clear D gene. The germline V gene has CDR1 SNHLY and CDR2 FYNNEI. This CDR3 is 14 amino acids long. V dropped 6 bases and J dropped 5 bases, with 11 bases sitting between them. The CDR3 loop reads CASRERVNNSPLHF. The CDR3 DNA sequence: TGTGCCAGCAGGGAGAGGGTTAATAATTCACCCCTCCACTTT.

The chain recombines TRBV6-6 with TRBJ2-7; 9 positions match TRBD1. J lost 7 bases, V lost 2 bases, and 12 bases had no gene match. CDR1 and CDR2 (germline): MNHNY, SVGAGI (reference sequence). The CDR3 sequence is 16 residues long. In nucleotides, the CDR3 is TGTGCCAGCAGTTACCCATACACACAGGGGGCGCAGGAGCAGTACTTC. Amino acids: CASSYPYTQGAQEQYF.

The chain links TRBV5-1 to TRBJ2-3; 8 bases are shared with TRBD2. Germline V lookup: CDR1 SGHRS, CDR2 YFSETQ. Germline trimming cut 3 bases from V and 6 bases from J; bases unmatched to any gene: 12. The CDR3 spans 16 residues. The CDR3 is CASSSNPSGLTDTQYF. The CDR3 coding sequence is TGCGCCAGCAGCTCCAATCCTAGCGGGTTGACGGATACGCAGTATTTT.

The chain uses TRBV25-1 and TRBJ1-1; possibly TRBD1 for D (5 bases). This CDR3 contains 15 residues. V was clipped by 1 base and J by 0 bases, with 9 bases between them. Per germline, CDR1 MGHDK and CDR2 SYGVNS. This chain's CDR3 is CASSESQVLNTEAFF. The CDR3 DNA reads as TGTGCCAGCAGTGAATCACAGGTCCTGAACACTGAAGCTTTCTTT.

The chain recombines TRBV9 with TRBJ2-7; 10 positions match TRBD2. Germline CDR1 reads SGDLS; CDR2 reads YYNGEE. This CDR3 spans 14 amino acids. V gave up 1 base and J gave up 3 bases; unmatched junction bases: 1. The CDR3 bases are TGTGCCAGCAGCGTACTAGCGGGGGACTACGAGCAGTACTTC. Encoded protein: CASSVLAGDYEQYF.

This chain uses TRBV18 with TRBJ2-1; the D gene is possibly TRBD1 (6 bases). Germline CDR1 is KGHSH and CDR2 is LQKENI. V dropped 2 bases and J dropped 4 bases, with 15 bases sitting between them. The length of the CDR3 is 16 residues. The CDR3 DNA sequence: TGTGCCAGCTCACCAATCACAGGGTCGTTATACAATGAGCAGTTCTTC. This sequence encodes CASSPITGSLYNEQFF.

The rearrangement uses TRBV10-3 and TRBJ1-6; 7 nucleotides agree with TRBD1. The CDR3 has 16 amino acids. Germline assignment: CDR1 ENHRY and CDR2 SYGVKD. With V trimmed by 0 bases and J by 7 bases, 6 bases remained unmatched. CDR3 protein: CAISESAGQRNSPLHF. CDR3 DNA: TGTGCCATCAGTGAGTCTGCGGGACAGCGGAATTCACCCCTCCACTTT.

The J gene is TRBJ2-1, the V gene TRBV29-1; the D gene is possibly TRBD2 (6 bases). CDR1 and CDR2 from the germline V gene are SQVTM and ANQGSEA. CDR3 size: 12 residues. Between the trimmed V and J ends, which lost 3 bases and 6 bases, there was a span of 9 bases. DNA for the CDR3: TGCAGCGTTGATCAGGGAGGCAATGAGCAGTTCTTC. Its protein product is CSVDQGGNEQFF.

The chain recombines TRBV5-1 with TRBJ2-1; D ambiguous. Germline V gives CDR1 SGHRS, CDR2 YFSETQ. The CDR3 extends over 15 amino acids. V was shortened by 1 base and J by 0 bases, with 8 bases between the two germline ends. Written as DNA, the CDR3 is TGCGCCAGCAGCTTGCTCGCGAGCTCCTACAATGAGCAGTTCTTC. Amino acids: CASSLLASSYNEQFF.

The chain couples TRBV3-1 (or the pseudogene TRBV3-2) to TRBJ1-4, with 7 positions matching TRBD1. Trimming took 3 bases from V and 2 from J; bases not matched to a gene: 15. Germline CDR1 LGHDT, CDR2 YNNKEL (reference sequence). The CDR3 is made up of 19 amino acids. The CDR3 DNA reads as TGTGCCAGCAGCCAGTGGGGACCCCTGACAGGGCGCACTAATGAAAAACTGTTTTTT. This sequence encodes CASSQWGPLTGRTNEKLFF.

This clone was detected only a few times. The J gene is TRBJ2-7, the V gene TRBV18, with 9 bases identical to TRBD2. The V and J ends lost 4 bases and 0 bases, in that order; junction bases with no gene match: 7. The CDR3 is 16 residues long. CDR1 KGHSH and CDR2 LQKENI come from the germline V gene. CDR3 amino acids: CASSRPQRGVSYEQYF. The CDR3 bases are TGTGCCAGCTCACGCCCCCAGCGGGGGGTCTCCTACGAGCAGTACTTC.

This chain joins TRBV19 and TRBJ1-1; a possible D gene is TRBD1 (6 bases). The CDR3 is made up of 13 amino acids. The germline gives CDR1 LNHDA, CDR2 SQIVND (reference sequence). Between the trimmed V and J ends, which lost 10 bases and 5 bases, there was a span of 17 bases. CDR3 nucleotides: TGTGCCATCCTCACCAGGGGAAATACTGAAGCTTTCTTT. It specifies CAILTRGNTEAFF.

This chain uses TRBV10-3 with TRBJ1-2; the D gene is possibly TRBD1 (6 bases). Germline V gives CDR1 ENHRY, CDR2 SYGVKD. CDR3 length: 21 residues. V lost 0 bases to trimming and J lost 0 bases, with 26 bases between them. The CDR3 bases are TGTGCCATCAGTGAGTCGTTTGTTCTAGTTTACAGGGCCAATACTAACTATGGCTACACCTTC. Its protein is CAISESFVLVYRANTNYGYTF.

This chain links TRBV19 with TRBJ1-2, with 7 bases lining up with TRBD1. There are 20 residues in the CDR3. V was pared by 7 bases and J by 5 bases, with 28 bases of the junction left unmatched. The germline CDR1 and CDR2 sequences are LNHDA and SQIVND (reference sequence). This CDR3 is CASTLFWGDRATPEGYGYTF. CDR3 in DNA: TGTGCCAGTACCTTGTTCTGGGGAGACAGGGCCACGCCAGAAGGGTATGGCTACACCTTC.

The chain carries TRBV5-4 and TRBJ1-1; D is uncertain. In germline, CDR1 is SGHNT, CDR2 YYREEE (reference sequence). Trimming took 0 bases from V and 1 from J, leaving 13 bases between them. The CDR3 contains 16 residues. DNA of the CDR3: TGTGCCAGCAGCTTGGGTAAAGTACGGGAGAACACTGAAGCTTTCTTT. It translates to CASSLGKVRENTEAFF.

The V call is TRBV9, the J call TRBJ2-1; D possibly corresponds to TRBD1 (6 bases). Trimming stripped 4 bases from V and 4 bases from J, with 15 bases between. The CDR3 has 15 amino acids. CDR1 and CDR2 from the germline V gene are SGDLS and YYNGEE. The CDR3 reads CASSFRDTSYNEQFF. The CDR3 nucleotides read TGTGCCAGCAGCTTCCGGGACACCAGTTACAATGAGCAGTTCTTC.

This chain links TRBV10-2 with TRBJ2-2, with TRBD2 matching over 14 bases. Germline CDR1 WSHSY, CDR2 SAAADI. The trim removed 6 bases at V and 11 bases at J, leaving 8 bases unmatched. This CDR3 is 15 amino acids long. CDR3 in amino acids: CASRGLAGEVRELFF. CDR3 DNA: TGCGCCAGCAGGGGACTAGCGGGGGAGGTACGAGAGCTGTTTTTT.

This rearrangement joins TRBV20-1 to TRBJ2-7; D not resolved. CDR1 and CDR2 (germline): DFQATT, SNEGSKA (reference sequence). The CDR3 length is 11 residues. V was pared by 7 bases and J by 3 bases, with 10 bases between. CDR3 region: CSVESLYEQYF. As DNA, the CDR3 is TGCAGTGTCGAGTCACTCTACGAGCAGTACTTC.

The chain carries TRBV2 and TRBJ1-2; the match to TRBD1 covers 9 bases. CDR1 and CDR2 from the germline V gene are SNHLY and FYNNEI. The CDR3 sequence is 14 residues long. J was trimmed by 4 bases and V by 7 bases; bases with no gene match: 7. CDR3 loop: CASTIPGQGYGYTF. In DNA, the CDR3 is TGTGCCAGCACCATCCCGGGACAGGGCTATGGCTACACCTTC. Full variable domain (rest looked up from reference TRBV2 and TRBJ1-2): EPEVTQTPSHQVTQMGQEVILRCVPISNHLYFYWYRQILGQKVEFLVSFYNNEISEKSEIFDDQFSVERPDGSNFTLKIRSTKLEDSAMYFCASTIPGQGYGYTFGSGTRLTVV.

Remarks on this clone: Other DNA sequences in the sample encode the same CDR3. The chain joins TRBV5-1 to TRBJ2-7; 9 bases align to TRBD1. J gave up 2 bases and V 0 bases, and 3 bases lay outside the gene matches. The CDR3 has 15 amino acids. Per germline, CDR1 SGHRS and CDR2 YFSETQ. The CDR3 spells CASSLGGTGTYEQYF. As DNA, the CDR3 is TGCGCCAGCAGCTTGGGGGGGACAGGGACCTACGAGCAGTACTTC. Full variable domain (outside the CDR3, taken from reference TRBV5-1 and TRBJ2-7): KAGVTQTPRYLIKTRGQQVTLSCSPISGHRSVSWYQQTPGQGLQFLFEYFSETQRNKGNFPGRFSGRQFSNSRSEMNVSTLELGDSALYLCASSLGGTGTYEQYFGPGTRLTVT.

The chain links TRBV6-2 or TRBV6-3 to TRBJ2-2; a weak D match, TRBD2 (7 bases). This CDR3 has 17 residues. V lost 5 bases, J lost 2 bases, and 18 bases lay in between. Germline CDR1 MNHEY, CDR2 SVGEGT. The CDR3: CASSDPGWGGNTGELFF. As DNA, the CDR3 is TGTGCCAGCAGTGACCCCGGGTGGGGGGGCAACACCGGGGAGCTGTTTTTT.

The chain uses TRBV28 and TRBJ1-1; 7 positions agree with TRBD1. The CDR3 spans 14 residues. With V trimmed by 2 bases and J by 0 bases, 0 bases remained unmatched. Germline assignment: CDR1 MDHEN and CDR2 SYDVKM. For the CDR3, the DNA is TGTGCCAGCAGTTTAGACAGGGTGAACACTGAAGCTTTCTTT. It yields the protein CASSLDRVNTEAFF.

The chain couples TRBV10-3 to TRBJ1-2; 8 bases fit TRBD1. Germline trimming cut 11 bases from V and 7 bases from J; bases unmatched to any gene: 6. The CDR3 is 11 residues long. Germline CDR1 reads ENHRY; CDR2 reads SYGVKD. The CDR3: CAVQGAFGYTF. CDR3 DNA: TGTGCCGTGCAGGGGGCATTTGGCTACACCTTC.